These 23 T cell receptor beta chains share one sample of origin, sequenced in a study of radiation and T cells in renal cell carcinoma (dated by TCRdb to about 2020). Libraries came from the immunoSEQ multiplex PCR assay. TCRdb provides this immuneACCESS table in a form limited to in-frame rearrangements. Some clones are lacking; in checked studies, under half of them reflect an unresolved V gene, and why the rest are absent is not known. Here the sample has 140,000 or so clones; about 88% occur a single time. The ten most abundant clones make up about 11% of the sample. Taken with the paper, the label for time point translates to: baseline pretreatment blood. This sample's treatment or condition label indicates: 15 Gy SBRT to primary tumor, nephrectomy 4 weeks later. Sequencing was performed on blood, taken from a patient whose treatment included radiotherapy and nephrectomy. The receptors were gathered from a woman aged 45 to 65 with renal cell carcinoma.

The gene calls are TRBV5-1 and TRBJ2-5; no firm D call. V was trimmed by 4 bases and J by 1 base, leaving 8 bases between them. Germline CDR1 is SGHRS and CDR2 is YFSETQ. The CDR3 runs 13 residues. CDR3 DNA sequence: TGCGCCAGCAGCAAAAGCCGCCAAGAGACCCAGTACTTC. It yields the protein CASSKSRQETQYF.

The genes are TRBV6-1 and TRBJ1-2; possibly TRBD1 for D (6 bases). Trimming took off 11 bases at V and 0 bases at J, with 19 bases between the two ends. The CDR3 has 15 amino acids. Germline assignment: CDR1 MNHNS and CDR2 SASEGT. For the CDR3, the DNA is TGTGCCGGTAGCCCAGGACAGTACGCTAACTATGGCTACACCTTC. Amino acids: CAGSPGQYANYGYTF.

The genes are TRBV2 and TRBJ2-7; possibly TRBD2 for D (6 bases). Germline loops: CDR1 SNHLY, CDR2 FYNNEI. This CDR3 is built from 14 residues. V was trimmed by 6 bases and J by 1 base, leaving 13 bases between them. CDR3 protein: CASRSNGGSYEQYF. In DNA, the CDR3 is TGTGCCAGCAGATCAAATGGAGGGTCCTACGAGCAGTACTTC. Supplemented by reference TRBV2 and TRBJ2-7, the full variable domain reads EPEVTQTPSHQVTQMGQEVILRCVPISNHLYFYWYRQILGQKVEFLVSFYNNEISEKSEIFDDQFSVERPDGSNFTLKIRSTKLEDSAMYFCASRSNGGSYEQYFGPGTRLTVT.

V gene TRBV28 combines with J gene TRBJ1-1; D is possibly TRBD1 (5 bases). With 6 bases removed from V and 10 bases from J, the gap between germline ends came to 15 bases. Germline V CDR1 and CDR2: MDHEN, SYDVKM. The CDR3 has 12 amino acids. CDR3 loop: CASSRWGFGAFF. The CDR3 nucleotides are TGTGCCAGCAGCAGATGGGGCTTTGGAGCTTTCTTT.

The chain links TRBV11-1 to TRBJ2-3; 9 bases agree with TRBD1. Per the germline V gene, CDR1 is SGHAT and CDR2 is FQDESV (reference sequence). The trim removed 4 bases at V and 6 bases at J, leaving 8 bases unmatched. The CDR3 is 15 residues long. The DNA for the CDR3 is TGTGCCAGCAGCTCCGAGACAGGGGGTCCGGATACGCAGTATTTT. It codes for CASSSETGGPDTQYF.

This clone was counted many times. The CDR3 is CASSYLETQYF. CDR3 bases: TGTGCCAGCAGCTACCTGGAGACCCAGTACTTC. The J gene is TRBJ2-5, the V gene TRBV7-9; D is undetermined. The CDR3 contains 11 residues. CDR1 and CDR2 (germline): SEHNR, FQNEAQ (reference sequence). V lost 4 bases to trimming and J lost 5 bases, with 5 bases between them.

This chain connects TRBV5-1 to TRBJ2-5; D is possibly TRBD2 (6 bases). With 2 bases removed from V and 2 bases from J, the gap between germline ends came to 19 bases. This CDR3 is built from 17 residues. Looked up from germline, CDR1 is SGHRS and CDR2 is YFSETQ. The CDR3: CASSLAGGRGTQETQYF. The CDR3 nucleotides read TGCGCCAGCAGCTTAGCTGGTGGGCGGGGAACTCAAGAGACCCAGTACTTC.

V usage is TRBV7-9 and J usage is TRBJ1-6; D gene uncertain. V lost 5 bases, J lost 9 bases, and 20 bases lay in between. CDR3 length equals 16 residues. Germline lookup yields CDR1 SEHNR and CDR2 FQNEAQ (reference sequence). In nucleotides, the CDR3 is TGTGCCAGCAGCCCCATGGACCAGACGGGCTTTTCACCCCTCCACTTT. The encoded protein is CASSPMDQTGFSPLHF.

The rearrangement uses TRBV6-6 and TRBJ1-1; D is possibly TRBD1 (5 bases). There are 13 residues in the CDR3. Germline V gene data show CDR1 as MNHNY and CDR2 as SVGAGI (reference sequence). V dropped 6 bases and J dropped 8 bases, with 16 bases sitting between them. The CDR3 spells CASSPQGREEAFF. CDR3 bases: TGTGCCAGCAGCCCCCAGGGCCGCGAGGAAGCTTTCTTT.

The chain couples TRBV18 to TRBJ1-5, with D perhaps TRBD1 (5 bases). The V end lost 4 bases, the J end lost 2 bases, and 12 bases lay between the germline ends. Germline CDR1 is KGHSH and CDR2 is LQKENI. There are 15 residues in the CDR3. As DNA, the CDR3 is TGTGCCAGCTCACAACAGGCGTATGGCAATCAGCCCCAGCATTTT. Translated, it gives CASSQQAYGNQPQHF.

This chain connects TRBV25-1 to TRBJ1-6; D remains ambiguous. Germline CDR1 and CDR2: MGHDK and SYGVNS. This CDR3 has 14 residues. V shed 3 bases and J shed 7 bases, with 10 bases lying between them. For the CDR3, the DNA is TGTGCCAGCAGTGACCTTCGGGGAAATTCACCCCTCCACTTT. It specifies CASSDLRGNSPLHF.

The chain has TRBV6-7 and TRBJ2-2, with D hard to call. TRBV6-7 falls under the ORF class, with uncertain function. V was shortened by 2 bases and J by 0 bases, with 10 bases between the two germline ends. The CDR3 loop spans 16 amino acids. The CDR3 nucleotides read TGTGCCAGCAGTTACCCGGTCCGGCCGAACACCGGGGAGCTGTTTTTT. Translation: CASSYPVRPNTGELFF.

The rearrangement joins TRBV25-1 to TRBJ1-1; weak D call: TRBD1 (5 bases). The V gene lost 8 bases and the J gene lost 12 bases, with 16 bases spanning the gap. The CDR3 covers 11 residues. Germline V gives CDR1 MGHDK, CDR2 SYGVNS. CDR3 sequence reads: CASGYSGETFF. The DNA for the CDR3 is TGTGCCAGCGGATACTCGGGGGAGACTTTCTTT.

V and J are TRBV6-1 and TRBJ1-1; the match to TRBD1 covers 11 bases. Germline CDR1 and CDR2: MNHNS and SASEGT. V trimming: 2 bases; J trimming: 5 bases; junction bases outside the gene matches: 4. The CDR3 contains 15 residues. The CDR3 is CASSEWGTGGTEAFF. CDR3 coding DNA: TGTGCCAGCAGTGAATGGGGGACAGGGGGGACTGAAGCTTTCTTT.

This CDR3 reads CASSGSRTSGGTDTQYF. CDR3 nucleotide sequence: TGTGCCAGCAGCGGATCCCGGACTAGCGGGGGAACAGATACGCAGTATTTT. J is TRBJ2-3 and V is TRBV9; 13 bases line up with TRBD2. CDR1 and CDR2 from the germline V gene are SGDLS and YYNGEE. The CDR3 extends over 17 amino acids. Germline trimming cut 3 bases from V and 3 bases from J; bases unmatched to any gene: 7.

The chain uses TRBV6-1 and TRBJ1-4; the D gene is possibly TRBD1 (5 bases). This CDR3 has 15 residues. Germline values: CDR1 MNHNS, CDR2 SASEGT. V was trimmed by 6 bases and J by 4 bases, leaving 15 bases between them. CDR3 in amino acids: CASSPGTFNNEKLFF. The CDR3 nucleotides are TGTGCCAGCAGCCCCGGGACCTTTAATAATGAAAAACTGTTTTTT.

As to this clone: The same CDR3 also results from other DNA sequences found in this sample. The genes are TRBV10-3 and TRBJ1-5; D unresolved. The CDR3 sequence is 15 residues long. The ends were cut back, 2 bases at V and 2 bases at J, with 10 bases in the middle. Germline V lookup: CDR1 ENHRY, CDR2 SYGVKD. DNA for the CDR3: TGTGCCATCAGTGAGGACGGGCTAGGCAATCAGCCCCAGCATTTT. This gives the protein CAISEDGLGNQPQHF.

The V and J genes are TRBV6-6 and TRBJ1-5, with D perhaps matching TRBD1 (5 bases). Per germline, CDR1 MNHNY and CDR2 SVGAGI (reference sequence). This CDR3 contains 14 residues. Trimming left V 4 bases short and J 2 bases short, with 9 bases between. The CDR3 reads CASSSGDGNQPQHF. In DNA form, the CDR3 reads TGTGCCAGCAGTTCGGGGGACGGCAATCAGCCCCAGCATTTT.

The chain carries TRBV18 and TRBJ2-7; 10 bases are shared with TRBD2. The CDR3 has 19 residues. The junction had 18 bases not matched to a gene; V was cut back by 3 bases and J by 4 bases. Germline V gives CDR1 KGHSH, CDR2 LQKENI. The CDR3 coding sequence is TGTGCCAGCTCACCGATAATAGGGACGGCTACTAGCGGGGAATACGAGCAGTACTTC. Translating gives CASSPIIGTATSGEYEQYF.

V is TRBV2 and J is TRBJ2-7, with unresolved D. CDR1 SNHLY and CDR2 FYNNEI come from the germline V gene. This CDR3 region has 13 residues. V lost 3 bases, J lost 2 bases, and 8 bases lay in between. The CDR3 protein is CASSDAQTYEQYF. In DNA, the CDR3 is TGTGCCAGCAGTGACGCGCAAACCTACGAGCAGTACTTC.

The V call is TRBV11-2, the J call TRBJ2-5; D remains unclear. Looked up from germline, CDR1 is SGHAT and CDR2 is FQNNGV. This CDR3 has 15 residues. Trimming removed 1 base from V and 1 base from J, with 10 bases in between. This CDR3 reads CASSLVGSPQETQYF. The CDR3 coding sequence is TGTGCCAGCAGCTTAGTGGGCAGTCCCCAAGAGACCCAGTACTTC. The full variable domain, with the rest looked up from reference TRBV11-2 and TRBJ2-5, is EAGVAQSPRYKIIEKRQSVAFWCNPISGHATLYWYQQILGQGPKLLIQFQNNGVVDDSQLPKDRFSAERLKGVDSTLKIQPAKLEDSAVYLCASSLVGSPQETQYFGPGTRLLVL.

The chain is built from TRBV12-5 and TRBJ1-2; possible D gene TRBD1, 5 bases. V was cut by 1 base and J by 4 bases, with 13 bases left in between. From germline, CDR1 is LGHNT and CDR2 FRNRAP. The CDR3 loop spans 15 amino acids. The CDR3 coding sequence is TGTGCTAGTGGTTTGGCCCTGCAGGGATTCTATGGCTACACCTTC. Amino acid sequence: CASGLALQGFYGYTF.

The rearrangement uses TRBV5-1 and TRBJ1-3, with unresolved D. CDR1 is SGHRS, CDR2 YFSETQ, per germline. With 4 bases removed from V and 0 bases from J, the gap between germline ends came to 14 bases. This CDR3 has 16 amino acids. The CDR3 DNA follows: TGCGCCAGCAGCCCCGAACAGTCTCCCTCTGGAAACACCATATATTTT. Its translation is CASSPEQSPSGNTIYF.